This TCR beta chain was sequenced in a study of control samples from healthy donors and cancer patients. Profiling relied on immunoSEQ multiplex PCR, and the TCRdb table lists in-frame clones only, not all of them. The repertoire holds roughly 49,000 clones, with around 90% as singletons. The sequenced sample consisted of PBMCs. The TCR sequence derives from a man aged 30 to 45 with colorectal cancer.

Here the CDR3 reads CATSDQGWADTQYF. CDR3 in DNA: TGTGCCACCAGTGATCAGGGTTGGGCAGATACGCAGTATTTT. The chain is built from TRBV24-1 and TRBJ2-3; the D gene is possibly TRBD1 (5 bases). The V and J ends lost 3 bases and 4 bases respectively, with 10 bases between them. Germline assignment: CDR1 KGHDR and CDR2 SFDVKD. This CDR3 region has 14 residues.